The present entry profiles one TCR beta chain with its context. One junction end disagrees with the germline gene, perhaps due to a read error. Sequenced by immunoSEQ multiplex PCR; TCRdb stores in-frame clones only, minus some. The table has some 120,000 clones, 90% seen once. The entry originates in a study of T cell clones after liver transplantation. CDR1 and CDR2 (germline): SGHTA, FQGNSA. The CDR3 extends over 12 amino acids. This chain links TRBV7-2 with TRBJ2-1; D gene unclear. Material: CD4+ T cells from blood, obtained 12 months after liver transplant. The TCR originated in a human patient who received a liver transplant. Some T cells may be supplied by the graft donor. The CDR3 protein is CASSDRVRPWIF. The CDR3 DNA follows: TGTGCCAGCAGCGATCGAGTTAGGCCCTGGATCTTC.